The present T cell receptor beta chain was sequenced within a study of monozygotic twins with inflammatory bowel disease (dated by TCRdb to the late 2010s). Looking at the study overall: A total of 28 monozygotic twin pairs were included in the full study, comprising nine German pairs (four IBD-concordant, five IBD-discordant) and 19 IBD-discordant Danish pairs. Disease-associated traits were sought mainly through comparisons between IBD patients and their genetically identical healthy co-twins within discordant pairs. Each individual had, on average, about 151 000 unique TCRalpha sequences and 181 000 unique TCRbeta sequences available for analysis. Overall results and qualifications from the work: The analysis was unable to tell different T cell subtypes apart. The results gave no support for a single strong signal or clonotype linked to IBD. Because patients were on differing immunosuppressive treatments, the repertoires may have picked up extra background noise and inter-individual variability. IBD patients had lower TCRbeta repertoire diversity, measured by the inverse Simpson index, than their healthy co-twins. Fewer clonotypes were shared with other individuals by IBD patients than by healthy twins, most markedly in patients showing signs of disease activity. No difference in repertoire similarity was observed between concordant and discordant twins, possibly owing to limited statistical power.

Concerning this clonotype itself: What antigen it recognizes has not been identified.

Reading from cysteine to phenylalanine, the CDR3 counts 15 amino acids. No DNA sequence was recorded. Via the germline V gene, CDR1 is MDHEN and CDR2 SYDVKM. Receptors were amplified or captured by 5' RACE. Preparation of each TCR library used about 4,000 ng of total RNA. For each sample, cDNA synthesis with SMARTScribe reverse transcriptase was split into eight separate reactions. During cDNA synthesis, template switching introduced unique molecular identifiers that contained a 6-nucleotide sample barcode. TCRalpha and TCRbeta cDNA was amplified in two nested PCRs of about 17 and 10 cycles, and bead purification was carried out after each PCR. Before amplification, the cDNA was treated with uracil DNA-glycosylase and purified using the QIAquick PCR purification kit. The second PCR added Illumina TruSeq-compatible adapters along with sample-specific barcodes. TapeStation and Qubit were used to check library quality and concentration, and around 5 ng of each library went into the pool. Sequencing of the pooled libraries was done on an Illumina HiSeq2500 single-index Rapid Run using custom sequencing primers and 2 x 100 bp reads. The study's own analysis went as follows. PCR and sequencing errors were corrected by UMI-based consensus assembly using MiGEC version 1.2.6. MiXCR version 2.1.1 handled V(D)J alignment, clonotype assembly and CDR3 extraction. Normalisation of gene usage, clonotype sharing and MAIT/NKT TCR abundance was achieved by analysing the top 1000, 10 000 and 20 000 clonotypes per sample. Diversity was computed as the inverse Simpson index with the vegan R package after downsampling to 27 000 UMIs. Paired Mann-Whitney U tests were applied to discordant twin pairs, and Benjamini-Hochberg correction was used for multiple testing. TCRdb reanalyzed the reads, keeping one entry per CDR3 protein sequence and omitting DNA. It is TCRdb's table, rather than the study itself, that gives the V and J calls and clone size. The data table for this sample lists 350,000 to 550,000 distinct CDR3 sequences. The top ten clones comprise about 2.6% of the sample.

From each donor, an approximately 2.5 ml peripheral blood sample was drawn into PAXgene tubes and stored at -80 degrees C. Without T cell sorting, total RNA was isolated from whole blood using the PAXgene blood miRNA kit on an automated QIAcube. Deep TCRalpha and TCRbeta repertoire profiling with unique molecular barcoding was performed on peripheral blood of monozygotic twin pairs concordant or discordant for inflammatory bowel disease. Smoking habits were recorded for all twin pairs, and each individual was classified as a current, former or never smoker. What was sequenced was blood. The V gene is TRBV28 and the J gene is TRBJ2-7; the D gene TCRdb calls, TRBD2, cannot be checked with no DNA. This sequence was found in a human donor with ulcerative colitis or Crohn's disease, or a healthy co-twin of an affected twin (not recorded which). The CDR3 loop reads CASSPLAGKINEQYF.